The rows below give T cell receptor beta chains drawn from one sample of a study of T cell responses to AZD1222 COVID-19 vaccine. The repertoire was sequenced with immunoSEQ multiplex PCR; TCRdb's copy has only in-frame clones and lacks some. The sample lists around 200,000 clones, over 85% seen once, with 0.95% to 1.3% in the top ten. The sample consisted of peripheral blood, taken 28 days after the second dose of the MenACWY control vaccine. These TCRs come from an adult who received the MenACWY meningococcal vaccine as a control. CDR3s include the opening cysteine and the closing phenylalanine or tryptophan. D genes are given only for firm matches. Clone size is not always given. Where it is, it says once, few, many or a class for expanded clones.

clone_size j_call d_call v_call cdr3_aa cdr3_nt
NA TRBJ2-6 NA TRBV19 CASSIDDPVGANVLTF TGTGCCAGTAGTATAGATGATCCTGTGGGGGCCAACGTCCTGACTTTC
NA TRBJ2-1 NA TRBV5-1 CASMGYDRNNEQFF TGCGCCAGCATGGGTTACGACAGAAACAATGAGCAGTTCTTC
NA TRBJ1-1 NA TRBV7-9 CASNTYAGNTEAFF TGTGCCAGCAACACCTACGCGGGGAACACTGAAGCTTTCTTT
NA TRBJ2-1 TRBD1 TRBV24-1 CATSDPTGSRGNEQFF TGTGCCACCAGTGATCCGACAGGGAGTCGTGGTAATGAGCAGTTCTTC
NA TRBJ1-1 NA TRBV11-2 CASSLDLRVPEAFF TGTGCCAGCAGCTTAGATTTAAGGGTCCCTGAAGCTTTCTTT
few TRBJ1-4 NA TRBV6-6 CASSYGGNEKLFF TGTGCCAGCAGTTACGGCGGTAATGAAAAACTGTTTTTT
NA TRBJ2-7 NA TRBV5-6 CASLYSRGYPTYEQYF TGTGCCAGCCTTTACTCCAGGGGCTACCCAACCTACGAGCAGTACTTC
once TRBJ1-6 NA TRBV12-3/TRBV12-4 CASSFPGSPLHF TGTGCCAGCAGTTTCCCCGGTTCACCCCTCCACTTT
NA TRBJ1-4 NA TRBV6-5 CASSFQVGGNEKLFF TGTGCCAGCAGCTTCCAGGTGGGGGGGAATGAAAAACTGTTTTTT
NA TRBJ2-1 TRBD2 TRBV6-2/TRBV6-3 CASSTIWRAGAYNEQFF TGTGCCAGCAGTACCATCTGGAGGGCGGGGGCCTACAATGAGCAGTTCTTC
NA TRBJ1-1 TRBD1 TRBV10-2 CASSMGQGRTEAFF TGCGCCAGCAGTATGGGACAGGGACGTACTGAAGCTTTCTTT
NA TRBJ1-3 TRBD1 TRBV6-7 CASSYPHLGTDPGNTIYF TGTGCCAGCAGTTACCCGCACCTTGGGACAGACCCTGGAAACACCATATATTTT
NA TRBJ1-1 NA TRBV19 CASTPVSGLHTEAFF TGTGCCAGTACCCCAGTTTCTGGGTTGCACACTGAAGCTTTCTTT
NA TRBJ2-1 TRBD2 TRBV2 CASSAGLAGGQHNEQFF TGTGCCAGCAGTGCGGGACTAGCGGGGGGCCAACACAATGAGCAGTTCTTC
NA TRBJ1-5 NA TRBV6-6 CASSYSGPTQPQHF TGTGCCAGCAGTTACTCGGGACCAACTCAGCCCCAGCATTTT
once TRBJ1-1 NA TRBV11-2 CASSLAGRMNTEAFF TGTGCCAGCAGCTTAGCCGGACGGATGAACACTGAAGCTTTCTTT
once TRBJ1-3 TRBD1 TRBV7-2 CASSHGQGGNTIYF TGTGCCAGCAGCCACGGACAGGGCGGGAACACCATATATTTT
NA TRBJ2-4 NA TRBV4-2 CASSHGGQRENIQYF TGTGCCAGCAGCCACGGGGGGCAGAGAGAAAACATTCAGTACTTC
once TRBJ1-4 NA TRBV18 CASSPRGRGNTNEKLFF TGTGCCAGCTCACCACGAGGCAGGGGTAATACTAATGAAAAACTGTTTTTT
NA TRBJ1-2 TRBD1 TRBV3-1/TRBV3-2 CASSRGQVNYGYTF TGTGCCAGCAGCCGGGGACAGGTGAACTATGGCTACACCTTC